This T cell receptor (beta chain) is from a study of Graves' ophthalmopathy and Graves' hyperthyroidism. The study, taken as a whole, reports: Distinction of ophthalmopathy from stable hyperthyroidism by a 13-signature model reached 85% to 90% sensitivity and about 80% specificity.

Amplifying from RNA transcripts, the study obtained TCR beta CDR3 regions. HTBI primers were employed in first-round RT-PCR, then a second-round multiplex PCR followed. TCRdb ran MiXCR on the multiplex PCR reads and lists one entry per CDR3 protein. The repertoire holds approximately 480,000 distinct CDR3 sequences, approximately 15% seen once, with 8% to 10% in the top ten. CAS ≥3, NOSPECS ≥4, moderate-to-severe activity and duration under 3 months marked donors with ophthalmopathy. Patients were excluded if they had other autoimmune diseases or uncontrolled infections, and likewise if pregnancy or lactation applied. This clonotype was counted between two and nine times. What it binds is unknown. Looked up from germline, CDR1 is MNHEY and CDR2 is SMNVEV (reference sequence). The CDR3 is 15 residues long. After removal of 5 bases from V and 4 bases from J, the junction contained 7 bases not matched to a gene.

The sequenced material came from blood. The chain has TRBV27 and TRBJ2-5; 10 positions agree with TRBD1. This TCR was recovered from a woman in her thirties with Graves' ophthalmopathy. The CDR3 bases are TGTGCCAGCAGTCTATGGACAGGGGGGGCAGAGACCCAGTACTTC. Translating it yields CASSLWTGGAETQYF.